Given below is one T cell receptor (beta chain) in context. The data derive from a study of blood T cell repertoires in COVID-19. Study in general: Italy, Spain and the United States were the sources of the convalescent and acute COVID-19 samples.

V shed 2 bases and J shed 0 bases, with 11 bases lying between them. The CDR3 spans 16 residues. From germline, CDR1 is KGHSH and CDR2 LQKENI. TCRdb's table, derived via immunoSEQ multiplex PCR, lists solely in-frame clones and lacks some. This repertoire shows approximately 350,000 clones, roughly nine tenths found once; its top ten account for approximately 3%. V and J are TRBV18 and TRBJ1-3, with D uncertain. This clonotype was sampled from a woman in her twenties or thirties who had recovered from COVID-19. The source material was PBMCs or T cells enriched from blood (not recorded which). CDR3 region: CASSPVEGFSGNTIYF. The CDR3 DNA sequence: TGTGCCAGCTCACCAGTCGAGGGATTCTCTGGAAACACCATATATTTT. Complete variable domain (other parts from reference TRBV18 and TRBJ1-3): NAGVMQNPRHLVRRRGQEARLRCSPMKGHSHVYWYRQLPEEGLKFMVYLQKENIIDESGMPKERFSAEFPKEGPSILRIQQVVRGDSAAYFCASSPVEGFSGNTIYFGEGSWLTVV.